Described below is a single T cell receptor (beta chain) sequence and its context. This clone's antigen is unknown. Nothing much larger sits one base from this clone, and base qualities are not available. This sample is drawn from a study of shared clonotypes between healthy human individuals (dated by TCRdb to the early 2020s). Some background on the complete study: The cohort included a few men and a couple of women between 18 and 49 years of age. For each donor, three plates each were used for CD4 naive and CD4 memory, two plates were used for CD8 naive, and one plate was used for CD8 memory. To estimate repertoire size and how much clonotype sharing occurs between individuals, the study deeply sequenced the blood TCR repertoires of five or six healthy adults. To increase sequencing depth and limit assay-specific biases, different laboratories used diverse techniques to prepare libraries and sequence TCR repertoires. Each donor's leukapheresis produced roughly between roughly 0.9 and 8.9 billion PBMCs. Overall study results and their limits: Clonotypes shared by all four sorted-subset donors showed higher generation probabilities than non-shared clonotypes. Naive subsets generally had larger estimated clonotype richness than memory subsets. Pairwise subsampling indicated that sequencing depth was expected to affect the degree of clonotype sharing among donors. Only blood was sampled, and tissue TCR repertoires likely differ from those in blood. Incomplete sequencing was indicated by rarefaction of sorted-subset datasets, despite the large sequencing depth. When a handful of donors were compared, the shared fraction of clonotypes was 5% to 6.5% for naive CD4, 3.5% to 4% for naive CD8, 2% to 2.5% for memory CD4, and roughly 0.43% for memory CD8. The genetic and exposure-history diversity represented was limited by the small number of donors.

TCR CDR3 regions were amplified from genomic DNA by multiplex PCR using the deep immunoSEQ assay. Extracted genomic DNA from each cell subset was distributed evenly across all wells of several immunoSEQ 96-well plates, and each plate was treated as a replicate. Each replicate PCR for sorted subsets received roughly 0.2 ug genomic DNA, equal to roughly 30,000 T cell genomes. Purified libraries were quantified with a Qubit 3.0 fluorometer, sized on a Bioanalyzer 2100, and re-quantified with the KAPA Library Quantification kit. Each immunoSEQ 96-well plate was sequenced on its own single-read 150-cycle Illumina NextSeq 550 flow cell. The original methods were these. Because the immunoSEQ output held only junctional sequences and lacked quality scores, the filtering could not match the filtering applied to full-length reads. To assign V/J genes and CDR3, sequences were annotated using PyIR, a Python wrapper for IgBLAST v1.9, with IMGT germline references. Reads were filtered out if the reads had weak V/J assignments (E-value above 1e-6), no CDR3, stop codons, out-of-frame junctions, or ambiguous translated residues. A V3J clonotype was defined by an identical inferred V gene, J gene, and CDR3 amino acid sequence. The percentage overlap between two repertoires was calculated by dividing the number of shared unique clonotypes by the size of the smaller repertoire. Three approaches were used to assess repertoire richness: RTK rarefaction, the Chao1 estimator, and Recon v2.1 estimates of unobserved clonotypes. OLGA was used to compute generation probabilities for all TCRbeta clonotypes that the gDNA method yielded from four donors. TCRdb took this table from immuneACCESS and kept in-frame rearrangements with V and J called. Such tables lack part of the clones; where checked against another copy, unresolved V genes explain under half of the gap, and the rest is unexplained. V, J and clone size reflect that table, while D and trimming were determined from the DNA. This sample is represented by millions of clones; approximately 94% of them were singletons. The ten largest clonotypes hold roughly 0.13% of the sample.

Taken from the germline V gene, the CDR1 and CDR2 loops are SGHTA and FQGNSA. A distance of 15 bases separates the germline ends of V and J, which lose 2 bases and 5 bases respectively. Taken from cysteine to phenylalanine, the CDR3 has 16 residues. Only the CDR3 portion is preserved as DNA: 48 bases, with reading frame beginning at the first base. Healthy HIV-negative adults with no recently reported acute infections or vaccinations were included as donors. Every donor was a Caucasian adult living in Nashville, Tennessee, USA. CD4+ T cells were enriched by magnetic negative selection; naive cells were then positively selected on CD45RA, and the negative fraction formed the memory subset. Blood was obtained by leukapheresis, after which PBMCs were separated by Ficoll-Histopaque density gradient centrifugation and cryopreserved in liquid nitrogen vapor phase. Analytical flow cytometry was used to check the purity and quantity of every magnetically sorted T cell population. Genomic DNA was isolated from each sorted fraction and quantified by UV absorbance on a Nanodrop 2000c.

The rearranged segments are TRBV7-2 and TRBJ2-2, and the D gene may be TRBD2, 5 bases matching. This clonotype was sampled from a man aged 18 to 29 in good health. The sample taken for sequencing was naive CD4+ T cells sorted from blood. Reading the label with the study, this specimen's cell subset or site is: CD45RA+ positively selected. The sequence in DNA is TGTGCCAGCAGCTTAAATTCTCTCCCGGGAACCGGGGAGCTGTTTTTT. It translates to CASSLNSLPGTGELFF.